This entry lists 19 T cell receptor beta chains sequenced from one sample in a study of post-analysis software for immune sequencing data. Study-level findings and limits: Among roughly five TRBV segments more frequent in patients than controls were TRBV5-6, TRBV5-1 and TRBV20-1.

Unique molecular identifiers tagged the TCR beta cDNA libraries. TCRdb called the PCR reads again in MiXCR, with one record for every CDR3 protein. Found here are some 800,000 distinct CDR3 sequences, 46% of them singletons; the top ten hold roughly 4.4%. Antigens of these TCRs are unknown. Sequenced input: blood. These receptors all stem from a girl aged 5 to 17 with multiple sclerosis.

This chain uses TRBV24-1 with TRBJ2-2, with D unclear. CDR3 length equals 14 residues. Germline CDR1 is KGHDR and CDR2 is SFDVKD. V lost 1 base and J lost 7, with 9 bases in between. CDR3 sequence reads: CATSDFRRGGELFF. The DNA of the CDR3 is TGTGCCACCAGTGATTTTCGGCGTGGCGGGGAGCTGTTTTTT.

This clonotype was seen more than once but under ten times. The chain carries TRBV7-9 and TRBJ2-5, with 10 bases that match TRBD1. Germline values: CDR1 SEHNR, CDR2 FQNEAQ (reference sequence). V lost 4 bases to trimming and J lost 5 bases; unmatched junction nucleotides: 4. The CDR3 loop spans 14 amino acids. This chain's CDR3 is CASSSLDRGETQYF. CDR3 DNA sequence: TGTGCCAGCAGCTCCTTGGACAGGGGGGAGACCCAGTACTTC.

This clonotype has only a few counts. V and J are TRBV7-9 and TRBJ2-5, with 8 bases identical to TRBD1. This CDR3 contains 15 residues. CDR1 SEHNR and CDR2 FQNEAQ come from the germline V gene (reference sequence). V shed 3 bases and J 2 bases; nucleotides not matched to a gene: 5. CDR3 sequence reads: CASSFRGRGQETQYF. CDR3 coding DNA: TGTGCCAGCAGCTTCAGGGGGCGAGGTCAAGAGACCCAGTACTTC. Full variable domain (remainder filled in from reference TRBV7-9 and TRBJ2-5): DTGVSQNPRHKITKRGQNVTFRCDPISEHNRLYWYRQTLGQGPEFLTYFQNEAQLEKSRLLSDRFSAERPKGSFSTLEIQRTEQGDSAMYLCASSFRGRGQETQYFGPGTRLLVL.

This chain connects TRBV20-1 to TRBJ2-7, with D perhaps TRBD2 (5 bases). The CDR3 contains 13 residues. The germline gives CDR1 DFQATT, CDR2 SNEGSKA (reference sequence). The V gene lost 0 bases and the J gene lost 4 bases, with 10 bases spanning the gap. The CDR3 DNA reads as TGCAGTGCTAGAGATACACGGGGTTACGAGCAGTACTTC. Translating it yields CSARDTRGYEQYF.

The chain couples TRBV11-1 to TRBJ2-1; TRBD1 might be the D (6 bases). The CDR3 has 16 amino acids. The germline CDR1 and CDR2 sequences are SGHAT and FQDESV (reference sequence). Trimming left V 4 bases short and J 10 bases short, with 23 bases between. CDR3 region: CASSSGQTTFVREQFF. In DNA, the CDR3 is TGTGCCAGCAGCTCAGGACAGACCACCTTCGTTAGAGAGCAGTTCTTC. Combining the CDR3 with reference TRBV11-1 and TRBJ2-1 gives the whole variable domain EAEVAQSPRYKITEKSQAVAFWCDPISGHATLYWYRQILGQGPELLVQFQDESVVDDSQLPKDRFSAERLKGVDSTLKIQPAELGDSAMYLCASSSGQTTFVREQFFGPGTRLTVL.

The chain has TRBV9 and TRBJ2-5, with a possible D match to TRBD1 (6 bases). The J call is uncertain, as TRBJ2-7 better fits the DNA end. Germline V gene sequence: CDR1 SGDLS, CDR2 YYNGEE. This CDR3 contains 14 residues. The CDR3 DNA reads TGTGCCAGCAGCGTAGCCCAGGGGTTTGGCGAGCAGTACTTC. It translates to CASSVAQGFGEQYF.

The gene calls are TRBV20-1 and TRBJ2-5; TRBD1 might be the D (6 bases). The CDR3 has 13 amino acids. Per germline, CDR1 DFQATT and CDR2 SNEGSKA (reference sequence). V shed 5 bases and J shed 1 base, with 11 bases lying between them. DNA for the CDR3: TGCAGTGCTGGGTCCAGGGGCCAAGAGACCCAGTACTTC. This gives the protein CSAGSRGQETQYF.

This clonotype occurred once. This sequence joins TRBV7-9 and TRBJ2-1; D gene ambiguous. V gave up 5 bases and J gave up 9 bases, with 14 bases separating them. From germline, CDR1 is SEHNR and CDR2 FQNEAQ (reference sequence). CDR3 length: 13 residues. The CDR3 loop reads CASSPVRLGEQFF. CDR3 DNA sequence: TGTGCCAGCAGCCCCGTCCGATTGGGTGAGCAGTTCTTC.

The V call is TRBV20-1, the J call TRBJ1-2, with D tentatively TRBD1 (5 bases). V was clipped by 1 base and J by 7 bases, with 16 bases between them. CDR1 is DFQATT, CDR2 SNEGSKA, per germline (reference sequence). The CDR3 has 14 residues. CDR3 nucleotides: TGCAGTGCTAGAGGGACAAGTCTGGTTGGTGGCTACACCTTC. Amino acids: CSARGTSLVGGYTF.

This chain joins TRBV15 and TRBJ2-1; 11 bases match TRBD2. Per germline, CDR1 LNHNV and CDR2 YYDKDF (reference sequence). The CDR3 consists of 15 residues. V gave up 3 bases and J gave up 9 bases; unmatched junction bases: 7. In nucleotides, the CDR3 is TGTGCCACCAGCAGCACCGGGACTAGCGGTCGTGAGCAGTTCTTC. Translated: CATSSTGTSGREQFF.

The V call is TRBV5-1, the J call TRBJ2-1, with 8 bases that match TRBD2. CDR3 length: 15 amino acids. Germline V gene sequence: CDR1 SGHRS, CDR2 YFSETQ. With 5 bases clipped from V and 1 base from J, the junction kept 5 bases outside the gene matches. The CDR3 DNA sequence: TGCGCCAGCAGGGGGAGCGGGAGATCCTACAATGAGCAGTTCTTC. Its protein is CASRGSGRSYNEQFF.

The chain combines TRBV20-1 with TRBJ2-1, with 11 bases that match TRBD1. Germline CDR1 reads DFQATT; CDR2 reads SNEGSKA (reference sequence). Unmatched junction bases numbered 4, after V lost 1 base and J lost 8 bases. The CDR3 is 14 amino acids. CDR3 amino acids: CSARVRTGGDEQFF. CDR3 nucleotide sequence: TGCAGTGCTAGAGTTAGGACAGGGGGCGATGAGCAGTTCTTC.

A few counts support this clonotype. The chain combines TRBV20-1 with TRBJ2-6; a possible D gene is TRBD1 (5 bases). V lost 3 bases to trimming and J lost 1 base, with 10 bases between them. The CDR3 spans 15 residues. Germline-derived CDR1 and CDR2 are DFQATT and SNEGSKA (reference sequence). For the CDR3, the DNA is TGCAGTGCTAGCCCCAGGGTGTCTGGGGCCAACGTCCTGACTTTC. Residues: CSASPRVSGANVLTF.

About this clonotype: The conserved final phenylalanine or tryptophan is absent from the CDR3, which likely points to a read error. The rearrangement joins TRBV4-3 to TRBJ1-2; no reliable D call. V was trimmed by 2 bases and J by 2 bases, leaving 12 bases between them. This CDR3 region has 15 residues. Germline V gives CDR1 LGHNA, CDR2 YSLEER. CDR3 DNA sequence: TGCGCCAGCAGCCAACACAGAGGGCAGAACTATGGCTACACCTCC. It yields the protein CASSQHRGQNYGYTS.

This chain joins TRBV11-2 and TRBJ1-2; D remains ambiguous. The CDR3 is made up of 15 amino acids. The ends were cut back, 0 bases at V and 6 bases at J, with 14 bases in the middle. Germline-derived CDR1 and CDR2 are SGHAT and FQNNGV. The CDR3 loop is CASSLDKEKSHGYTF. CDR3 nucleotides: TGTGCCAGCAGCTTAGATAAGGAAAAGTCTCATGGCTACACCTTC.

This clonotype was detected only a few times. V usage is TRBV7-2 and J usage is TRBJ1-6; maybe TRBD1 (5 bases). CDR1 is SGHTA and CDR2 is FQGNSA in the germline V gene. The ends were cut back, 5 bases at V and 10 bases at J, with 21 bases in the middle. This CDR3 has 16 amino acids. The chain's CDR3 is CASSPNPQGMGSPLHF. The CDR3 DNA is TGTGCCAGCAGCCCAAACCCGCAGGGTATGGGATCACCCCTCCACTTT.

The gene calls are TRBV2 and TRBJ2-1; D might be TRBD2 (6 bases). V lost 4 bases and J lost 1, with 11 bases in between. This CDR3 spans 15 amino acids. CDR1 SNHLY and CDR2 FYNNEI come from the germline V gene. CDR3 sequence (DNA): TGTGCCAGCAGTGCCCTCCTAGCGTCCTACAATGAGCAGTTCTTC. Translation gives CASSALLASYNEQFF. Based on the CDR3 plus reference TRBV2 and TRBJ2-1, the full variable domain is EPEVTQTPSHQVTQMGQEVILRCVPISNHLYFYWYRQILGQKVEFLVSFYNNEISEKSEIFDDQFSVERPDGSNFTLKIRSTKLEDSAMYFCASSALLASYNEQFFGPGTRLTVL.

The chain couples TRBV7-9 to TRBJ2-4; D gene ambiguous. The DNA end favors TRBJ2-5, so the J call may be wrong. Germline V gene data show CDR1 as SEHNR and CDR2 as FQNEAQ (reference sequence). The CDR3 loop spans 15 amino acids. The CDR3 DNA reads TGTGCCAGCAGCTTATGGAAGGCGGAAGAAGAGACCCAGTACTTC. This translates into CASSLWKAEEETQYF.

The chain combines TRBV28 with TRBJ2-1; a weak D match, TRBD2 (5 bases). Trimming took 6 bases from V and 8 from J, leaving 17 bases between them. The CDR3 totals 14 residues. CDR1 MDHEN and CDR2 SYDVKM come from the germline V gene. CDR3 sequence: CASSTTLRGYEQFF. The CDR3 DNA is TGTGCCAGCAGCACGACATTACGGGGTTATGAGCAGTTCTTC. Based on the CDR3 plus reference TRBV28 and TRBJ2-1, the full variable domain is DVKVTQSSRYLVKRTGEKVFLECVQDMDHENMFWYRQDPGLGLRLIYFSYDVKMKEKGDIPEGYSVSREKKERFSLILESASTNQTSMYLCASSTTLRGYEQFFGPGTRLTVL.